Listed below are T cell receptor beta chains from one sample, sequenced in a study of HIV-infected patients and healthy controls. One entry per CDR3 protein results from TCRdb running MiXCR on the 5' RACE reads. The sample lists 18,000 or so distinct CDR3 sequences; about a tenth were seen once. Sequencing was performed on blood. The source is an adult in good health. Each CDR3 is given without its conserved first and last residue. Only some rows state a clone size, as once, few, many or a class for expanded clones.

TRBV21-1	many	ASSNFRQVPKEEQY
TRBV2	few	ASQRDRGTEAF
TRBV6-6	-	ASGRDKNTEAF
TRBV6-1	many	ASSLAPSGTNSYEQY
TRBV14	medium-sized	ASSQGGFIQY
TRBV6-1	medium-sized	ASSERDSGANVLT
TRBV6-5	many	ASSSTSANNEQF
TRBV20-1	many	SAPRTSQETQY
TRBV29-1	-	SVEQGLAIYNEQF
TRBV7-2	few	ASSRQETQY
TRBV30	many	AWRFGPSGRGGF
TRBV6-6	few	ASSYRFGEKLF
TRBV11-2	medium-sized	ASSLGLAGEQF
TRBV10-3	many	AISESEGQGGDGYT
TRBV4-1	many	ASSHPGQGIEQY
TRBV7-9	-	ASSLGVQETQY
TRBV5-1	many	ASSLGISGSSEQY
TRBV29-1	many	SVEWASGSNEQF
TRBV7-6	many	ASSLRGNEQF
TRBV19	many	ASRAPGWNTGELF
TRBV19	many	ASSKGRPSGETDTQY
TRBV5-1	-	ASSSGRDPGETQY
TRBV7-2	-	ASSLEGTSGNEQF
TRBV7-9	many	ASSPPSAQKDTQY
TRBV28	-	ASSLRSGEQF
TRBV4-2	many	ASSQGGLAGPYNEQF